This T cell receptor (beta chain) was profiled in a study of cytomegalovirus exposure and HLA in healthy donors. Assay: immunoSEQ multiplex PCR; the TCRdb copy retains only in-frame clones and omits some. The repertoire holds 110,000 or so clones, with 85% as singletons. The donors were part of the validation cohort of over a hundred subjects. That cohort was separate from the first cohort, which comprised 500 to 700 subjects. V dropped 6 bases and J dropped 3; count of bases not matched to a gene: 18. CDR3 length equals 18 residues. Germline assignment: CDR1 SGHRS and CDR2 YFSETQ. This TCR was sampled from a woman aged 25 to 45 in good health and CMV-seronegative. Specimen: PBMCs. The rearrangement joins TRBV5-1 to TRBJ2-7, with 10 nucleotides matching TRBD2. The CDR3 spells CASTPSSGGLGANYEQYF. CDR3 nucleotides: TGCGCCAGCACCCCATCTAGCGGGGGTCTCGGGGCGAACTACGAGCAGTACTTC.